The 29 T cell receptor beta chains given below trace back to one sample, sequenced in a study of response to subunit inactivated influenza vaccine. TCRdb re-called the RT-PCR reads with MiXCR, one entry per CDR3 protein. The sample has 500,000 to 750,000 distinct CDR3 sequences, roughly 15% seen once. Here the sequenced sample was PBMCs from blood, taken roughly 13 days after vaccination. These receptors were taken from a man aged 45-65 years who received an inactivated influenza vaccine.

V and J are TRBV6-5 and TRBJ1-5; D possibly corresponds to TRBD1 (5 bases). This CDR3 region has 15 residues. V was pared by 4 bases and J by 0 bases, with 10 bases between. Germline assignment: CDR1 MNHEY and CDR2 SVGAGI. Here the CDR3 reads CASSWDRVSNQPQHF. The CDR3, as DNA: TGTGCCAGCAGTTGGGACCGAGTTAGCAATCAGCCCCAGCATTTT.

The chain recombines TRBV5-1 with TRBJ2-3, with D possibly TRBD1 on 6 matching bases. The CDR3 runs to 14 residues. Trimming shortened V by 5 bases and J by 2 bases, and 12 bases separated the two germline ends. Germline CDR1 is SGHRS and CDR2 is YFSETQ. CDR3 sequence: CASRPQGTTDTQYF. CDR3 coding DNA: TGCGCCAGCAGACCACAGGGTACCACAGATACGCAGTATTTT.

V gene TRBV12-3 or TRBV12-4 combines with J gene TRBJ2-6; 8 bases match TRBD1. V trimming: 4 bases; J trimming: 0 bases; junction bases outside the gene matches: 5. This CDR3 has 17 residues. CDR3 coding DNA: TGTGCCAGCAGTTCCGGGACAGGTAACTCTGGGGCCAACGTCCTGACTTTC. Residues: CASSSGTGNSGANVLTF.

There are a few counts of this clonotype. The chain is built from TRBV24-1 and TRBJ2-6; no reliable D call. Trimming cost V 2 bases and J 1 base, with 8 bases left between them. From germline, CDR1 is KGHDR and CDR2 SFDVKD. The CDR3 runs 16 residues. The CDR3 here is CATSDSGRSGANVLTF. DNA of the CDR3: TGTGCCACCAGTGATTCTGGAAGATCTGGGGCCAACGTCCTGACTTTC.

The rearrangement uses TRBV7-8 and TRBJ1-5, with D perhaps TRBD1 (5 bases). The CDR3 is 15 residues long. Germline lookup yields CDR1 SGHVS and CDR2 FQNEAQ. Trimming cost V 1 base and J 3 bases, with 10 bases left between them. Here the CDR3 DNA reads TGTGCCAGCAGCTTAGAAACAGGAAACAATCAGCCCCAGCATTTT. Amino acid sequence: CASSLETGNNQPQHF.

The J gene is TRBJ2-7, the V gene TRBV7-2; tentative D call: TRBD1 (5 bases). Germline values: CDR1 SGHTA, CDR2 FQGNSA. Trimming pared 5 bases from V and 3 bases from J, leaving 17 bases between. This CDR3 is built from 15 residues. CDR3 amino acids: CASSLGQSGDYEQYF. Here the CDR3 DNA reads TGTGCCAGCAGCCTAGGACAAAGTGGGGACTACGAGCAGTACTTC.

The rearrangement uses TRBV7-8 and TRBJ1-5, with D maybe TRBD1 (5 bases). CDR1 and CDR2 from the germline V gene are SGHVS and FQNEAQ. CDR3 length: 13 residues. The V end lost 1 base, the J end lost 9 bases, and 10 bases lay between the germline ends. CDR3 sequence (DNA): TGTGCCAGCAGCTTAGAATCGGGGGTGCCCCAGCATTTT. Translation gives CASSLESGVPQHF. Based on the CDR3 plus reference TRBV7-8 and TRBJ1-5, the full variable domain is GAGVSQSPRYKVAKRGQDVALRCDPISGHVSLFWYQQALGQGPEFLTYFQNEAQLDKSGLPSDRFFAERPEGSVSTLKIQRTQQEDSAVYLCASSLESGVPQHFGDGTRLSIL.

There are many counts of this clonotype. CDR3 nucleotide sequence: TGTGCCAGCAGTTTAATTGGCGTCGACACAGATACGCAGTATTTT. Protein: CASSLIGVDTDTQYF. The chain uses TRBV27 and TRBJ2-3, with D unresolved. Germline-derived CDR1 and CDR2 are MNHEY and SMNVEV (reference sequence). V was clipped by 2 bases and J by 2 bases, with 11 bases between them. The CDR3 is made up of 15 amino acids.

The sample holds a few counts of this clonotype. The V gene is TRBV7-9, the J gene TRBJ2-1; TRBD1 matches at 7 bases. The CDR3 runs to 11 residues. Germline V gene sequence: CDR1 SEHNR, CDR2 FQNEAQ (reference sequence). With V trimmed by 11 bases and J by 14 bases, 12 bases remained unmatched. This CDR3 reads CAARAGTEEFF. CDR3 nucleotide sequence: TGTGCCGCTAGAGCCGGGACAGAGGAGTTCTTC.

This clonotype was seen more than once but under ten times. The rearrangement uses TRBV15 and TRBJ2-7; 9 bases align to TRBD1. The CDR3 consists of 14 residues. CDR1 and CDR2 (germline): LNHNV, YYDKDF (reference sequence). With V trimmed by 5 bases and J by 2 bases, 4 bases remained unmatched. Here the CDR3 DNA reads TGTGCCACCAGCGGTAGGGACAGGGCCTACGAGCAGTACTTC. It encodes CATSGRDRAYEQYF.

V is TRBV5-8 and J is TRBJ1-5; the D is unclear. The V end lost 6 bases, the J end lost 1 base, and 8 bases lay between the germline ends. The CDR3 has 13 amino acids. Germline values: CDR1 SGHTS, CDR2 YDEGEE. The CDR3 loop reads CASTRASNQPQHF. The CDR3 DNA reads TGTGCCAGCACTAGGGCGAGCAATCAGCCCCAGCATTTT.

Ten or more counts support this clonotype. The genes are TRBV12-3 or TRBV12-4 and TRBJ2-5; no definite D call. CDR3 size: 14 residues. Trimming took off 1 base at V and 2 bases at J, with 8 bases between the two ends. Here the CDR3 DNA reads TGTGCCAGCAGTTTAGTGGGTCGGCAAGAGACCCAGTACTTC. Encoded protein: CASSLVGRQETQYF.

A few counts support this clonotype. The chain uses TRBV20-1 and TRBJ2-1; D not resolved. With 4 bases removed from V and 11 bases from J, the gap between germline ends came to 15 bases. The germline gives CDR1 DFQATT, CDR2 SNEGSKA (reference sequence). The CDR3 runs 12 residues. CDR3 nucleotide sequence: TGCAGTGCTAATACCGTCCTTTCGCAGCAGTTCTTC. It encodes CSANTVLSQQFF.

J is TRBJ1-2 and V is TRBV5-1; tentative D call: TRBD1 (6 bases). The CDR3 is 15 residues long. The V gene's germline CDR1 is SGHRS and CDR2 YFSETQ. V was shortened by 4 bases and J by 4 bases, with 17 bases between the two germline ends. CDR3: CASSGSTGSVYGYTF. The CDR3 DNA is TGCGCCAGCAGCGGGTCGACAGGCTCGGTCTATGGCTACACCTTC. The variable domain in full, with the rest retrieved from reference TRBV5-1 and TRBJ1-2, is KAGVTQTPRYLIKTRGQQVTLSCSPISGHRSVSWYQQTPGQGLQFLFEYFSETQRNKGNFPGRFSGRQFSNSRSEMNVSTLELGDSALYLCASSGSTGSVYGYTFGSGTRLTVV.

This clonotype was counted a few times. This chain connects TRBV7-9 to TRBJ1-2; D is ambiguous. Germline assignment: CDR1 SEHNR and CDR2 FQNEAQ (reference sequence). V shed 2 bases and J shed 5 bases, with 6 bases lying between them. This CDR3 has 12 amino acids. The CDR3 DNA follows: TGTGCCAGCAGCTTAAGAACTTATGGCTACACCTTC. Its translation is CASSLRTYGYTF.

V and J are TRBV5-1 and TRBJ2-4; 7 bases agree with TRBD1. Germline trimming cut 0 bases from V and 8 bases from J; bases unmatched to any gene: 5. The CDR3 runs to 14 residues. The germline gives CDR1 SGHRS, CDR2 YFSETQ. Here the CDR3 DNA reads TGCGCCAGCAGCTTGGCAGACAGGGTCGACATTCAGTACTTC. Protein product: CASSLADRVDIQYF.

This clonotype was picked up a small number of times. Compared with germline, one end of the junction differs, possibly owing to a read error. V gene TRBV7-8 combines with J gene TRBJ2-7, with a possible D match to TRBD2 (5 bases). The germline V gene encodes CDR1 SGHVS and CDR2 FQNEAQ. This CDR3 has 12 residues. In DNA, the CDR3 is TGTGCCAGCAGCTTACCTAGCAACGTAAACGACTTC. Amino acids: CASSLPSNVNDF.

The chain combines TRBV12-3 or TRBV12-4 with TRBJ2-1, with 8 nucleotides matching TRBD1. Trimming removed 3 bases from V and 5 bases from J; junction bases left unmatched: 3. CDR3 length: 14 amino acids. Here the CDR3 DNA reads TGTGCCAGCAGTTTGGGACAGGTCCACAATGAGCAGTTCTTC. This codes for CASSLGQVHNEQFF.

The chain employs TRBV29-1 and TRBJ2-1; 8 bases map to TRBD2. Germline V CDR1 and CDR2: SQVTM, ANQGSEA. The CDR3 sequence is 14 residues long. The junction had 12 bases not matched to a gene; V was cut back by 7 bases and J by 7 bases. CDR3 nucleotide sequence: TGCAGCGGTATTCTTAGCGGGGCGGTGAATGAGCAGTTCTTC. This translates into CSGILSGAVNEQFF.

The rearrangement uses TRBV12-3 or TRBV12-4 and TRBJ2-7; a weak D match, TRBD1 (5 bases). Trimming shortened V by 3 bases and J by 5 bases, and 17 bases separated the two germline ends. This CDR3 is built from 15 residues. The CDR3 loop is CASSFGQGNVDEQYF. The CDR3, as DNA: TGTGCCAGCAGTTTCGGGCAGGGTAACGTCGACGAGCAGTACTTC.

The V gene is TRBV28, the J gene TRBJ1-1; perhaps TRBD1 as D (6 bases). Germline-derived CDR1 and CDR2 are MDHEN and SYDVKM. The V end was cut by 5 bases, the J end by 1 base, with 14 bases between. There are 15 residues in the CDR3. The CDR3 sequence is CASSGGIGGNTEAFF. Written as DNA, the CDR3 is TGTGCCAGCAGTGGAGGGATAGGGGGGAACACTGAAGCTTTCTTT.

This clonotype turned up a few times. The V and J genes are TRBV20-1 and TRBJ2-7, with D perhaps TRBD1 or TRBD2 (5 bases each). Between the trimmed V and J ends, which lost 2 bases and 0 bases, there was a span of 11 bases. There are 14 residues in the CDR3. Germline V gene lookup returns CDR1 DFQATT and CDR2 SNEGSKA (reference sequence). The CDR3 sequence: CSARKPGSSYEQYF. CDR3 sequence (DNA): TGCAGTGCTAGAAAGCCAGGGAGCTCCTACGAGCAGTACTTC.

This chain joins TRBV5-1 and TRBJ2-1, with 14 bases that match TRBD2. V trimming: 0 bases; J trimming: 9 bases; junction bases outside the gene matches: 8. Germline CDR1 and CDR2: SGHRS and YFSETQ. The CDR3 consists of 17 residues. This CDR3 is CASSLAATSGGATEQFF. CDR3 sequence (DNA): TGCGCCAGCAGCTTGGCCGCGACTAGCGGGGGGGCGACTGAGCAGTTCTTC.

This clonotype was observed a few times. The chain joins TRBV18 to TRBJ2-7; TRBD2 matches at 7 bases. Germline CDR1 is KGHSH and CDR2 is LQKENI. V dropped 1 base and J dropped 0; count of bases not matched to a gene: 6. CDR3 length: 16 residues. The CDR3 protein is CASSPLSSGPSYEQYF. CDR3 DNA: TGTGCCAGCTCACCACTCTCTAGCGGCCCCTCCTACGAGCAGTACTTC. Full variable domain (outside the CDR3, taken from reference TRBV18 and TRBJ2-7): NAGVMQNPRHLVRRRGQEARLRCSPMKGHSHVYWYRQLPEEGLKFMVYLQKENIIDESGMPKERFSAEFPKEGPSILRIQQVVRGDSAAYFCASSPLSSGPSYEQYFGPGTRLTVT.

The rearrangement joins TRBV4-3 to TRBJ2-2; 8 positions agree with TRBD1. V gave up 4 bases and J gave up 3 bases; unmatched junction bases: 7. This CDR3 contains 16 residues. CDR1 LGHNA and CDR2 YSLEER come from the germline V gene. The CDR3 bases are TGCGCCAGCAGCCCGGGAGACAGGGGTTACACCGGGGAGCTGTTTTTT. It specifies CASSPGDRGYTGELFF.

V and J are TRBV5-5 and TRBJ2-1; 7 bases agree with TRBD2. Germline trimming cut 2 bases from V and 3 bases from J; bases unmatched to any gene: 5. CDR1 and CDR2 (germline): SGHKS, YYEKEE (reference sequence). This CDR3 spans 15 amino acids. Here the CDR3 DNA reads TGTGCCAGCAGCTTATCGGGACTAAGCTACAATGAGCAGTTCTTC. Its protein is CASSLSGLSYNEQFF.

This chain uses TRBV7-9 with TRBJ1-1, with D possibly being TRBD1 (6 bases). The CDR3 is made up of 14 amino acids. Per germline, CDR1 SEHNR and CDR2 FQNEAQ (reference sequence). Between the trimmed V and J ends, which lost 4 bases and 10 bases, there was a span of 19 bases. CDR3 sequence (DNA): TGTGCCAGCAGCTCGTCCCCGGGACAATTGGGAGCTTTCTTT. Its protein product is CASSSSPGQLGAFF.

The V gene is TRBV20-1, the J gene TRBJ1-5; D might be TRBD1 (5 bases). From germline, CDR1 is DFQATT and CDR2 SNEGSKA (reference sequence). With 3 bases removed from V and 6 bases from J, the gap between germline ends came to 12 bases. The CDR3 is 13 amino acids. As DNA, the CDR3 is TGCAGTGCTAGTTTGGGGGTCACTCAGCCCCAGCATTTT. Residues: CSASLGVTQPQHF.

The rearrangement joins TRBV14 to TRBJ1-1; D is perhaps TRBD1 (5 bases). The V end lost 3 bases, the J end lost 4 bases, and 15 bases lay between the germline ends. The CDR3 runs to 15 residues. Looked up from germline, CDR1 is SGHDN and CDR2 is FVKESK. As DNA, the CDR3 is TGTGCCAGCAGCCAGGGTGGGGGAGCTAGCACTGAAGCTTTCTTT. This codes for CASSQGGGASTEAFF.